What follows are 2 T cell receptor beta chains derived from one specimen sequenced in a study of cytomegalovirus exposure and HLA in healthy donors. The PCR contained 60 Vbeta and 13 Jbeta primers. The table came from immunoSEQ multiplex PCR; TCRdb's copy has only in-frame clones and leaves some out. Of some 180,000 clones listed, roughly 9.5% are singletons. The specimen sequenced was PBMCs. Every receptor here comes from a woman aged 25 to 39 in good health and CMV-seropositive.

The gene calls are TRBV9 and TRBJ1-2; TRBD1 is a possible D gene (5 bases). The CDR3 is 13 residues long. The germline V and J ends were trimmed by 3 bases and 2 bases, with 8 bases remaining between them. In germline, CDR1 is SGDLS, CDR2 YYNGEE. Here the CDR3 DNA reads TGTGCCAGCAGCGCGACAGCGAACTATGGCTACACCTTC. Translation: CASSATANYGYTF. Full variable domain (missing parts from reference TRBV9 and TRBJ1-2): DSGVTQTPKHLITATGQRVTLRCSPRSGDLSVYWYQQSLDQGLQFLIQYYNGEERAKGNILERFSAQQFPDLHSELNLSSLELGDSALYFCASSATANYGYTFGSGTRLTVV.

The J gene is TRBJ2-1, the V gene TRBV11-3, with 11 nucleotides matching TRBD1. CDR3 size: 14 residues. Unmatched junction bases numbered 5, after V lost 6 bases and J lost 7 bases. CDR1 SGHNT and CDR2 YENEEA come from the germline V gene. CDR3 residues: CASSPGQGENEQFF. DNA of the CDR3: TGTGCCAGCAGTCCGGGACAGGGGGAAAATGAGCAGTTCTTC.